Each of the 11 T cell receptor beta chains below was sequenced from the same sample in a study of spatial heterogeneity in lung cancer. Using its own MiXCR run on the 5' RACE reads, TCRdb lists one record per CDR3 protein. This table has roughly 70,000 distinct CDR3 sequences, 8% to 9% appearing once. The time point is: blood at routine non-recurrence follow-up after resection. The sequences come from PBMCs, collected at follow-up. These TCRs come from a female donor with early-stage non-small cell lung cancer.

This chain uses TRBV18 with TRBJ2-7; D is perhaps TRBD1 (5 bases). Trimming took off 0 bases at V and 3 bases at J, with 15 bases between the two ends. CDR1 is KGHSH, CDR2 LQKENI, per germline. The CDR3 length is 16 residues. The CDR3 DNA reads TGTGCCAGCTCACCACCCGTCAGGGTTACGGACTACGAGCAGTACTTC. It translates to CASSPPVRVTDYEQYF.

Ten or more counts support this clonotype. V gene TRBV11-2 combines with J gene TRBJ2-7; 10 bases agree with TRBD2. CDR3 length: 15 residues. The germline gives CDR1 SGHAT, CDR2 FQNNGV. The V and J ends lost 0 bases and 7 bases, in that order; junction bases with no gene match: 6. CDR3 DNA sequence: TGTGCCAGCAGCTTAGAAGCTAGCGGGAGAGGAGAGCAGTACTTC. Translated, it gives CASSLEASGRGEQYF.

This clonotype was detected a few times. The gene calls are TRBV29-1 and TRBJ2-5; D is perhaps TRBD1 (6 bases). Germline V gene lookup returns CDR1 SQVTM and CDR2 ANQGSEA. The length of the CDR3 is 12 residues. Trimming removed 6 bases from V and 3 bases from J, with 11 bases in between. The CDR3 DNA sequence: TGCAGCGTCCGGGACATGGAAGAGACCCAGTACTTC. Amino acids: CSVRDMEETQYF.

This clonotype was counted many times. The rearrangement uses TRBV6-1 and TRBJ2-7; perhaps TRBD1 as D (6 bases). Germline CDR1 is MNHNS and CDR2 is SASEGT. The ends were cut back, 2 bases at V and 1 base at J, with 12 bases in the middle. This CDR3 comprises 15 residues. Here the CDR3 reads CASSETLQGSYEQYF. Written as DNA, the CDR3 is TGTGCCAGCAGTGAAACGCTACAGGGATCCTACGAGCAGTACTTC.

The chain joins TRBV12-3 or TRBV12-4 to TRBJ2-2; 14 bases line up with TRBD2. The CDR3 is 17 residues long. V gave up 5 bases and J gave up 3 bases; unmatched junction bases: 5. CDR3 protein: CASSGTSGSGDTGELFF. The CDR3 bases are TGTGCCAGCAGTGGGACTAGCGGGAGTGGGGACACCGGGGAGCTGTTTTTT.

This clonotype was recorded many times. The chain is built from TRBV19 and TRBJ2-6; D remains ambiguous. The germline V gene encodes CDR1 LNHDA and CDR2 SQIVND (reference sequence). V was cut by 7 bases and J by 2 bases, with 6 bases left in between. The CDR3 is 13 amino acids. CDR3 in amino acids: CASTLTGANVLTF. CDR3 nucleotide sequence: TGTGCCAGTACGTTAACTGGGGCCAACGTCCTGACTTTC.

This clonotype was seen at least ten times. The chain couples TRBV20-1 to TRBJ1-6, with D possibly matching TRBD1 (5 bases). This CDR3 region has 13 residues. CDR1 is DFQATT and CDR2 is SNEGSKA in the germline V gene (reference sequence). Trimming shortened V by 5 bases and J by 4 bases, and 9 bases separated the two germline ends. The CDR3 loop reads CSASGEYNSPLHF. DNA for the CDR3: TGCAGTGCTTCGGGGGAATATAATTCACCCCTCCACTTT.

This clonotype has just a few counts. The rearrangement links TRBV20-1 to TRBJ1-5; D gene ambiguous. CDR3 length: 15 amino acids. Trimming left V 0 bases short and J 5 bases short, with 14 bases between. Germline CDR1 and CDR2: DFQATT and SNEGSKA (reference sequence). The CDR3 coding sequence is TGCAGTGCTAGAGATCCGTTGGGAGGGCATCAGCCCCAGCATTTT. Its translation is CSARDPLGGHQPQHF.

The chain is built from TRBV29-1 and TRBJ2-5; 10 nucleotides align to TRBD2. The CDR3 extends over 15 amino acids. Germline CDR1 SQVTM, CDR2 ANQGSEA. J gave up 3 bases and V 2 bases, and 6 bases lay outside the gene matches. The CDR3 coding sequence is TGCAGCGTTGAACCTCTAGCGGGAGAGAAAGAGACCCAGTACTTC. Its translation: CSVEPLAGEKETQYF.

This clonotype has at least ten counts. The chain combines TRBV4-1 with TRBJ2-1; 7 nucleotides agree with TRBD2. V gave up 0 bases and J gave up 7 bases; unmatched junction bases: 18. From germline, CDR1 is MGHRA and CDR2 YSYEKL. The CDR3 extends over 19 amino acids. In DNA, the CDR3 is TGCGCCAGCAGCCAAGATCGGGCCTCTGGGGAGGGTGCATGGAATGAGCAGTTCTTC. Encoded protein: CASSQDRASGEGAWNEQFF.

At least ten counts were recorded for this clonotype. CDR3 DNA sequence: TGTGCCAGCCAGCAGAACACTGAAGCTTTCTTT. As protein: CASQQNTEAFF. This chain uses TRBV3-1 with TRBJ1-1; D is unclear. Germline V gene data show CDR1 as LGHDT and CDR2 as YNNKEL (reference sequence). V lost 8 bases and J 1 base, leaving 5 bases between the germline ends. This CDR3 contains 11 residues.